These 3 T cell receptor beta chains share one sample of origin, sequenced in a study of shared T cell receptors in the human thymus. Profiling relied on immunoSEQ multiplex PCR, and the TCRdb table lists in-frame clones only, not all of them. The table has approximately 580,000 clones, about 84% seen once. The same data also contributed to another study, on human thymus T cells.

The specimen sequenced was thymocytes. These receptors were obtained from a boy less than two years old with a congenital heart defect.

The genes are TRBV7-9 and TRBJ1-2; a weak D match, TRBD1 (6 bases). Per the germline V gene, CDR1 is SEHNR and CDR2 is FQNEAQ (reference sequence). CDR3 length: 14 amino acids. Trimming removed 1 base from V and 5 bases from J, with 11 bases in between. The CDR3 DNA sequence: TGTGCCAGCAGCTTAGGGGCCAGGGGATATGGCTACACCTTC. Translation gives CASSLGARGYGYTF.

This sequence joins TRBV5-4 and TRBJ2-7; 8 bases are shared with TRBD2. V lost 3 bases, J lost 7 bases, and 21 bases stayed unmatched. This CDR3 has 18 amino acids. Germline V gene data show CDR1 as SGHNT and CDR2 as YYREEE (reference sequence). CDR3 in amino acids: CASSSSGKLDSPGGEQYF. CDR3 in DNA: TGTGCCAGCAGCTCTTCCGGTAAATTGGACAGCCCGGGGGGGGAGCAGTACTTC. Complete variable domain (other parts from reference TRBV5-4 and TRBJ2-7): ETGVTQSPTHLIKTRGQQVTLRCSSQSGHNTVSWYQQALGQGPQFIFQYYREEENGRGNFPPRFSGLQFPNYSSELNVNALELDDSALYLCASSSSGKLDSPGGEQYFGPGTRLTVT.

This clone was seen a single time. The chain uses TRBV6-1 and TRBJ2-7; maybe TRBD1 (6 bases). Trimming shortened V by 3 bases and J by 6 bases, and 27 bases separated the two germline ends. Germline CDR1 and CDR2: MNHNS and SASEGT. The CDR3 loop spans 18 amino acids. The CDR3 sequence: CASSEAQGGTVPITEQYF. The CDR3 nucleotides read TGTGCCAGCAGTGAGGCCCAAGGGGGTACGGTCCCTATAACCGAGCAGTACTTC.